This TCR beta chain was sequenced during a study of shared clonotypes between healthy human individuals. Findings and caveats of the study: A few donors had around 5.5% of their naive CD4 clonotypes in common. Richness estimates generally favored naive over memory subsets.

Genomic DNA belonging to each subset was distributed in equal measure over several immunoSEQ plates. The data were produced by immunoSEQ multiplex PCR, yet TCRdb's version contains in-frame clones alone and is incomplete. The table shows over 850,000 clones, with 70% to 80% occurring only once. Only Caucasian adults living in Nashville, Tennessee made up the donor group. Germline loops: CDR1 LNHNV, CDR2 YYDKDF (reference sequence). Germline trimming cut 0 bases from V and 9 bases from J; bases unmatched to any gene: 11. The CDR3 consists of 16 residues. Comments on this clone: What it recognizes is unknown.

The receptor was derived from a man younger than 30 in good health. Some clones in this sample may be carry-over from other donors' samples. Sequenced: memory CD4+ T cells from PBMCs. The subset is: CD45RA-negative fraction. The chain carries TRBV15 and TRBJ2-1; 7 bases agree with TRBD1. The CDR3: CATSRDTGARNGEQFF. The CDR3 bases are TGTGCCACCAGCAGAGATACAGGGGCGCGTAATGGTGAGCAGTTCTTC.